Shown below are 18 T cell receptor beta chains from a single sample sequenced in a study of blood T cell repertoires in COVID-19. Libraries were prepared by immunoSEQ multiplex PCR; TCRdb keeps only in-frame clonotypes and omits some of them. The table has about 130,000 clones, over 60% seen once. Sequenced: peripheral blood. These receptors originate from a woman between 70 and 85 years old with acute or convalescent COVID-19.

This clone was seen only once. The chain links TRBV19 to TRBJ2-7; TRBD2 is a possible D gene (6 bases). The CDR3 runs 17 residues. Germline CDR1 and CDR2: LNHDA and SQIVND (reference sequence). V was shortened by 5 bases and J by 3 bases, with 23 bases between the two germline ends. The DNA of the CDR3 is TGTGCCAGTAGTGGCAACTGGGGGGAAAGAGGTCTCTACGAGCAGTACTTC. The encoded protein is CASSGNWGERGLYEQYF.

The genes are TRBV18 and TRBJ1-2; D ambiguous. CDR3 length: 15 residues. V was clipped by 3 bases and J by 2 bases, with 13 bases between them. CDR1 is KGHSH, CDR2 LQKENI, per germline. The CDR3 DNA reads TGTGCCAGCTCACCTACAGATCCCTCCAACTATGGCTACACCTTC. Protein: CASSPTDPSNYGYTF.

This clone ranks as medium-sized. V gene TRBV9 combines with J gene TRBJ2-1; D may be TRBD2 (6 bases). This CDR3 has 15 residues. Trimming took off 1 base at V and 6 bases at J, with 14 bases between the two ends. Germline-derived CDR1 and CDR2 are SGDLS and YYNGEE. CDR3 region: CASSVYVGRSNEQFF. CDR3 nucleotide sequence: TGTGCCAGCAGCGTATATGTCGGGAGATCCAATGAGCAGTTCTTC. The variable domain in full, with the rest retrieved from reference TRBV9 and TRBJ2-1, is DSGVTQTPKHLITATGQRVTLRCSPRSGDLSVYWYQQSLDQGLQFLIQYYNGEERAKGNILERFSAQQFPDLHSELNLSSLELGDSALYFCASSVYVGRSNEQFFGPGTRLTVL.

A few counts support this clone. The chain recombines TRBV18 with TRBJ2-2; a possible D gene is TRBD2 (6 bases). The CDR3 has 15 residues. V lost 2 bases and J 4 bases, leaving 11 bases between the germline ends. Looked up from germline, CDR1 is KGHSH and CDR2 is LQKENI. DNA for the CDR3: TGTGCCAGCTCACCAGCGGGGTTGGGCACCGGGGAGCTGTTTTTT. This gives the protein CASSPAGLGTGELFF.

Here the CDR3 DNA reads TGTGCCAGCACGTCCTCGAGCGGGAGAAGAGATGAGCAGTTCTTC. Encoded protein: CASTSSSGRRDEQFF. J is TRBJ2-1 and V is TRBV6-5; 8 nucleotides agree with TRBD2. The CDR3 runs 15 residues. V trimming: 7 bases; J trimming: 8 bases; junction bases outside the gene matches: 13. CDR1 and CDR2 from the germline V gene are MNHEY and SVGAGI.

This clone was detected only once. The genes are TRBV11-3 and TRBJ2-1; 8 nucleotides line up with TRBD1. V was clipped by 4 bases and J by 1 base; unmatched bases: 3. The length of the CDR3 is 15 residues. Germline loops: CDR1 SGHNT, CDR2 YENEEA. The CDR3 DNA is TGTGCCAGCAGCTACACAGGGGGGTCCTACAATGAGCAGTTCTTC. The encoded protein is CASSYTGGSYNEQFF. The full variable domain, in which reference TRBV11-3 and TRBJ2-1 provide the parts outside the CDR3, is EAGVVQSPRYKIIEKKQPVAFWCNPISGHNTLYWYLQNLGQGPELLIRYENEEAVDDSQLPKDRFSAERLKGVDSTLKIQPAELGDSAVYLCASSYTGGSYNEQFFGPGTRLTVL.

The chain links TRBV29-1 to TRBJ2-1; possible D gene TRBD2, 6 bases. Germline V gene data show CDR1 as SQVTM and CDR2 as ANQGSEA. V was trimmed by 6 bases and J by 6 bases, leaving 18 bases between them. The CDR3 loop spans 14 amino acids. The chain's CDR3 is CSVSGTPTSNEQFF. The CDR3 nucleotides are TGCAGCGTCTCCGGGACTCCCACCAGCAATGAGCAGTTCTTC.

V and J are TRBV10-2 and TRBJ2-1; the D gene is possibly TRBD2 (6 bases). The CDR3 covers 15 residues. Trimming left V 3 bases short and J 4 bases short, with 13 bases between. The germline V gene has CDR1 WSHSY and CDR2 SAAADI. CDR3 region: CASSERLAKYNEQFF. The CDR3 DNA is TGCGCCAGCAGTGAACGTCTAGCGAAATACAATGAGCAGTTCTTC.

V is TRBV2 and J is TRBJ2-5; the match to TRBD2 covers 12 bases. This CDR3 has 16 amino acids. CDR1 SNHLY and CDR2 FYNNEI come from the germline V gene. J gave up 5 bases and V 4 bases, and 8 bases lay outside the gene matches. In DNA, the CDR3 is TGTGCCAGCAGTGGTGCTAGCGGGAGGGCCGGGGAGACCCAGTACTTC. It specifies CASSGASGRAGETQYF. The full variable domain, with the rest looked up from reference TRBV2 and TRBJ2-5, is EPEVTQTPSHQVTQMGQEVILRCVPISNHLYFYWYRQILGQKVEFLVSFYNNEISEKSEIFDDQFSVERPDGSNFTLKIRSTKLEDSAMYFCASSGASGRAGETQYFGPGTRLLVL.

This clone was observed a handful of times. V gene TRBV13 combines with J gene TRBJ1-5; 11 nucleotides align to TRBD1. The CDR3 is made up of 14 amino acids. Germline V gene data show CDR1 as PRHDT and CDR2 as FYEKMQ (reference sequence). J gave up 6 bases and V 4 bases, and 2 bases lay outside the gene matches. In DNA, the CDR3 is TGTGCCAGCAGCTCGGGACAGGGGGGTCAGCCCCAGCATTTT. Protein sequence: CASSSGQGGQPQHF.

The J gene is TRBJ2-7, the V gene TRBV28, with 13 positions matching TRBD2. The V segment lost 5 bases and the J segment 4 bases; nucleotides outside the gene matches: 11. CDR3 length: 17 amino acids. The V gene's germline CDR1 is MDHEN and CDR2 SYDVKM. CDR3 in DNA: TGTGCCAGCAGTCCGCAACGACTAGCGGGAGGACGGTACGAGCAGTACTTC. Its translation: CASSPQRLAGGRYEQYF. The full variable domain, rest sourced from reference TRBV28 and TRBJ2-7, is DVKVTQSSRYLVKRTGEKVFLECVQDMDHENMFWYRQDPGLGLRLIYFSYDVKMKEKGDIPEGYSVSREKKERFSLILESASTNQTSMYLCASSPQRLAGGRYEQYFGPGTRLTVT.

This sequence joins TRBV27 and TRBJ2-5; D possibly corresponds to TRBD2 (6 bases). Germline V CDR1 and CDR2: MNHEY, SMNVEV (reference sequence). V lost 0 bases and J 5 bases, leaving 13 bases between the germline ends. The CDR3 totals 15 residues. The CDR3 loop is CASSLSGQRAETQYF. DNA of the CDR3: TGTGCCAGCAGTTTATCGGGGCAGCGGGCGGAGACCCAGTACTTC.

The chain uses TRBV9 and TRBJ1-3; 8 bases line up with TRBD1. This CDR3 is built from 15 residues. Germline-derived CDR1 and CDR2 are SGDLS and YYNGEE. V was clipped by 5 bases and J by 3 bases; unmatched bases: 7. The CDR3 DNA follows: TGTGCCAGCAGTTCGACAGGGGTCGGTGGAAACACCATATATTTT. Its protein is CASSSTGVGGNTIYF.

V is TRBV6-4 and J is TRBJ2-1; TRBD2 matches 14 bases. Germline trimming cut 2 bases from V and 8 bases from J; bases unmatched to any gene: 2. CDR1 and CDR2 (germline): MRHNA, SNTAGT. The CDR3 is 15 residues long. The CDR3 coding sequence is TGTGCCAGCAGTGACGGACTAGCGGGGGGCGATGAGCAGTTCTTC. Its translation: CASSDGLAGGDEQFF.

J is TRBJ2-5 and V is TRBV5-6, with D possibly being TRBD1 (6 bases). CDR1 SGHDT and CDR2 YYEEEE come from the germline V gene. The CDR3 loop spans 14 amino acids. Trimming left V 4 bases short and J 2 bases short, with 12 bases between. The CDR3 DNA is TGTGCCAGCAGCGTTACAGGGTTGCAAGAGACCCAGTACTTC. This codes for CASSVTGLQETQYF.

Written as DNA, the CDR3 is TGTGCCAGCAGCGACCGGACAGGTTTAACCCAGTACTTC. The encoded protein is CASSDRTGLTQYF. The gene calls are TRBV3-1 (or the pseudogene TRBV3-2) and TRBJ2-5; 7 bases are a match to TRBD1. J gave up 8 bases and V 5 bases, and 8 bases lay outside the gene matches. CDR1 LGHDT and CDR2 YNNKEL come from the germline V gene (reference sequence). The CDR3 totals 13 residues.

This chain joins TRBV4-3 and TRBJ2-2; TRBD2 agrees at 9 bases. The CDR3 contains 16 residues. The germline V gene has CDR1 LGHNA and CDR2 YSLEER. V shed 1 base, J shed 8 bases, and the junction held 8 bases outside the gene matches. CDR3 nucleotides: TGCGCCAGCAGCCAAGTGGCGGGGGGGCCGGGAGGGGAGCTGTTTTTT. Translation gives CASSQVAGGPGGELFF.

V is TRBV18 and J is TRBJ2-1; 11 bases line up with TRBD1. The trim removed 6 bases at V and 8 bases at J, leaving 6 bases unmatched. Germline CDR1 KGHSH, CDR2 LQKENI. The CDR3 covers 14 residues. The CDR3 spells CASSWTGGFYEQFF. The CDR3 DNA is TGTGCCAGCTCTTGGACAGGGGGCTTCTATGAGCAGTTCTTC.